What follows are 15 T cell receptor beta chains derived from one specimen sequenced in a study of blood T cells in healthy people across ages. The use of a sample-barcoded 5' primer and a J-beta primer mix characterized a second PCR of about 7 to 12 cycles. TCRdb used MiXCR to reprocess the 5' RACE reads, holding one entry per CDR3 protein. The sample yields around 780,000 distinct CDR3 sequences, 45% to 70% seen once. What was sequenced was blood. These TCRs come from a man in his forties or fifties in good health.

This clonotype was detected only a few times. The genes are TRBV4-2 and TRBJ1-2, with unresolved D. The germline V gene encodes CDR1 LGHNA and CDR2 YNFKEQ. Deletions cut 4 bases from V and 5 bases from J, with 14 bases between. The length of the CDR3 is 14 residues. CDR3 region: CASSPEGVLYGYTF. CDR3 nucleotides: TGTGCCAGCAGCCCTGAGGGAGTCCTTTATGGCTACACCTTC.

The chain employs TRBV29-1 and TRBJ2-3, with 8 positions matching TRBD1. V trimming: 4 bases; J trimming: 4 bases; junction bases outside the gene matches: 7. CDR3 size: 14 residues. Germline V lookup: CDR1 SQVTM, CDR2 ANQGSEA. CDR3 amino acids: CSVGTGFAADTQYF. CDR3 in DNA: TGCAGCGTTGGGACAGGGTTTGCTGCAGATACGCAGTATTTT.

The V call is TRBV6-5, the J call TRBJ2-7, with D tentatively TRBD1 or TRBD2 (5 bases each). The germline CDR1 and CDR2 sequences are MNHEY and SVGAGI. The CDR3 loop spans 14 amino acids. V was pared by 8 bases and J by 7 bases, with 21 bases between. CDR3 region: CASSQGEAGKEQYF. CDR3 bases: TGTGCCAGCTCCCAGGGAGAGGCTGGTAAGGAGCAGTACTTC.

The chain combines TRBV7-2 with TRBJ2-4, with D possibly TRBD1 on 6 matching bases. V was clipped by 6 bases and J by 0 bases, with 15 bases between them. Germline lookup yields CDR1 SGHTA and CDR2 FQGNSA. There are 16 residues in the CDR3. CDR3 sequence: CASSSRQELAKNIQYF. In nucleotides, the CDR3 is TGTGCCAGCAGTAGTCGACAGGAGCTAGCCAAAAACATTCAGTACTTC.

The rearrangement links TRBV5-1 to TRBJ2-3, with D perhaps assigned TRBD1 or TRBD2 (5 bases each). Trimming shortened V by 0 bases and J by 6 bases, and 14 bases separated the two germline ends. Germline CDR1 SGHRS, CDR2 YFSETQ. The CDR3 totals 15 residues. CDR3 in amino acids: CASSLGLGTDDTQYF. In nucleotides, the CDR3 is TGCGCCAGCAGCTTGGGGCTCGGGACGGATGATACGCAGTATTTT. The full variable domain, in which reference TRBV5-1 and TRBJ2-3 provide the parts outside the CDR3, is KAGVTQTPRYLIKTRGQQVTLSCSPISGHRSVSWYQQTPGQGLQFLFEYFSETQRNKGNFPGRFSGRQFSNSRSEMNVSTLELGDSALYLCASSLGLGTDDTQYFGPGTRLTVL.

A few counts support this clonotype. V usage is TRBV6-1 and J usage is TRBJ2-5; D is uncertain. With 10 bases removed from V and 9 bases from J, the gap between germline ends came to 9 bases. CDR3 length equals 9 residues. Looked up from germline, CDR1 is MNHNS and CDR2 is SASEGT. CDR3 in DNA: TGTGCCACCCAGGTGTCCCAGTACTTC. Its protein is CATQVSQYF.

There are a few counts of this clonotype. The chain carries TRBV20-1 and TRBJ1-5, with 10 bases matching TRBD1. Germline V gives CDR1 DFQATT, CDR2 SNEGSKA (reference sequence). The CDR3 has 16 amino acids. V was pared by 2 bases and J by 4 bases, with 8 bases of the junction left unmatched. The CDR3 DNA is TGCAGTGCTAGAAGACAGGGGGCTCTCCATAATCAGCCCCAGCATTTT. Amino acids: CSARRQGALHNQPQHF.

CDR3 nucleotides: TGCAGCGCTCGGACGGATTCCATATCTAACTATGGCTACACCTTC. Translating gives CSARTDSISNYGYTF. The V call is TRBV29-1, the J call TRBJ1-2; D is unresolved. Germline-derived CDR1 and CDR2 are SQVTM and ANQGSEA. This CDR3 region has 15 residues. Trimming stripped 7 bases from V and 0 bases from J, with 18 bases between.

This clonotype occurred a few times. This rearrangement joins TRBV4-1 to TRBJ1-2, with 7 bases that match TRBD1. Trimming cost V 5 bases and J 4 bases; bases outside gene matches: 10. Per the germline V gene, CDR1 is MGHRA and CDR2 is YSYEKL. The CDR3 sequence is 15 residues long. The CDR3 DNA reads as TGCGCCAGCAGCTGGGAACAGGGGTTTAGCTATGGCTACACCTTC. This gives the protein CASSWEQGFSYGYTF.

This clonotype was observed a single time. The CDR3 is CASSYFDRGQGPKQGYTF. In nucleotides, the CDR3 is TGTGCCAGCAGTTACTTCGACCGGGGACAGGGGCCCAAGCAGGGCTACACCTTC. The chain has TRBV6-7 and TRBJ1-2; TRBD1 aligns across 10 bases. TRBV6-7 is filed as an ORF, its function uncertain. The CDR3 has 18 amino acids. The V gene end was trimmed by 1 base and the J gene end by 8 bases; junction bases not matched to a gene: 16.

The chain uses TRBV4-3 and TRBJ1-2; the D is unclear. V was shortened by 1 base and J by 6 bases, with 9 bases between the two germline ends. Germline V gene lookup returns CDR1 LGHNA and CDR2 YSLEER. The CDR3 consists of 13 residues. The CDR3 loop reads CASSQGNGDGYTF. The DNA for the CDR3 is TGCGCCAGCAGCCAAGGTAACGGGGATGGCTACACCTTC.

This clonotype appeared a few times. The J gene is TRBJ2-3, the V gene TRBV5-1, with 14 bases identical to TRBD2. The CDR3 is 17 amino acids. Germline lookup yields CDR1 SGHRS and CDR2 YFSETQ. V gave up 0 bases and J gave up 4 bases; unmatched junction bases: 4. The CDR3 loop reads CASSLGAGLAGADTQYF. Here the CDR3 DNA reads TGCGCCAGCAGCTTGGGAGCGGGACTAGCGGGAGCAGATACGCAGTATTTT.

This rearrangement joins TRBV4-1 to TRBJ2-7; D gene unclear. Germline assignment: CDR1 MGHRA and CDR2 YSYEKL. Trimming took off 0 bases at V and 0 bases at J, with 9 bases between the two ends. The CDR3 consists of 15 residues. The CDR3 DNA is TGCGCCAGCAGCCAAGATACGAGTTACTCCTACGAGCAGTACTTC. This codes for CASSQDTSYSYEQYF.

V is TRBV7-9 and J is TRBJ2-3; maybe TRBD1 (5 bases). The CDR3 contains 14 residues. Germline V gene data show CDR1 as SEHNR and CDR2 as FQNEAQ (reference sequence). V lost 5 bases and J 6 bases, leaving 15 bases between the germline ends. CDR3 DNA: TGTGCCAGCAGCCACCCAGGGCCGCGGGATACGCAGTATTTT. Protein sequence: CASSHPGPRDTQYF.

The chain employs TRBV27 and TRBJ2-3, with no clear D. Between the trimmed V and J ends, which lost 4 bases and 6 bases, there was a span of 11 bases. Germline V gives CDR1 MNHEY, CDR2 SMNVEV (reference sequence). This CDR3 has 13 amino acids. CDR3 DNA sequence: TGTGCCAGCAGTTCGTACCTTCTTGATACGCAGTATTTT. Translation gives CASSSYLLDTQYF.